These T cell receptor beta chains were read from a single sample in a study of cytomegalovirus exposure and HLA in healthy donors. TCRdb's table, derived via immunoSEQ multiplex PCR, lists solely in-frame clones and lacks some. The sample has some 120,000 clones, 78% seen once. The sequenced material came from PBMCs. The receptors were gathered from a man aged 35-49 years in good health and CMV-seronegative. The CDR3 runs from the conserved cysteine through the conserved F or W. D genes are given only for firm matches. Part of the rows lack a size; the others show once, few, many or a class for expanded clones.

d_gene,len,abundance,j_gene,v_gene,CDR3nt,CDR3aa
.,11,.,TRBJ1-3,TRBV4-2,TGTGCCAGCAGCCCAGGGGACACCATATATTTT,CASSPGDTIYF
.,14,.,TRBJ2-1,TRBV29-1,TGCAGCGCCTCGGACTCGGGGGGCACAAATGAGCAGTTCTTC,CSASDSGGTNEQFF
.,14,.,TRBJ1-1,TRBV14,TGTGCCAGCAGCCCTTGGCCGGGGAGGGGTGAAGCTTTCTTT,CASSPWPGRGEAFF
.,16,.,TRBJ2-5,TRBV5-6,TGTGCCAGCAGCCCGGAGACAGGCGGTATAGGGGAGACCCAGTACTTC,CASSPETGGIGETQYF
TRBD1,16,.,TRBJ1-6,TRBV6-5,TGTGCCAGCAGTTACTCGATTACAGGGGGGAATTCACCCCTCCACTTT,CASSYSITGGNSPLHF
.,16,.,TRBJ1-6,TRBV5-6,TGTGCCAGCAGCGGATGGGACCAAGCCAGGGGATCACCCCTCCACTTT,CASSGWDQARGSPLHF
.,13,.,TRBJ1-2,TRBV27,TGTGCCAGCAGTGTGAACAGGGCCGGTGGCTACACCTTC,CASSVNRAGGYTF
TRBD1,16,.,TRBJ2-1,TRBV4-3,TGCGCCAGCAGCTATATGACAGGGAGCTCCTACAATGAGCAGTTCTTC,CASSYMTGSSYNEQFF
.,15,.,TRBJ2-6,TRBV14,TGTGCCAGCGGTAAACTTGGGGCCGGGGCCAACGTCCTGACTTTC,CASGKLGAGANVLTF
TRBD1,16,.,TRBJ2-1,TRBV15,TGTGCCACTAGCAGATCTCGAGGGACAGGGCCCAATGAGCAGTTCTTC,CATSRSRGTGPNEQFF
.,14,once,TRBJ2-5,TRBV9,TGTGCCAGCAGCGGGCGACAGAGCCAAGAGACCCAGTACTTC,CASSGRQSQETQYF
TRBD1,13,.,TRBJ1-2,TRBV10-1,TGCGCCAGCAGTCCGGGACAGGGTTACGGCTACACCTTC,CASSPGQGYGYTF
.,15,.,TRBJ2-6,TRBV27,TGTGCCAGCAGTGGACACAACTCTGGGGCCAACGTCCTGACTTTC,CASSGHNSGANVLTF
.,13,.,TRBJ2-5,TRBV4-3,TGCGCCAGCAGCCCCGGGGTGTCGGAGACCCAGTACTTC,CASSPGVSETQYF
.,14,.,TRBJ1-5,TRBV19,TGTGCCAGTAGTTCGGGGAATAGCAATCAGCCCCAGCATTTT,CASSSGNSNQPQHF
.,15,.,TRBJ2-7,TRBV5-6,TGTGCCAGCAGCTTGCCGGGGAAGGGAACCCACGAGCAGTACTTC,CASSLPGKGTHEQYF
.,13,.,TRBJ1-2,TRBV6-5,TGTGCCAGCAGTTACTCATCAGGGAATGGCTACACCTTC,CASSYSSGNGYTF
TRBD1,13,.,TRBJ2-7,TRBV2,TGTGCCAGCAGTGAATTCAGGGGGCGAGAGCAGTACTTC,CASSEFRGREQYF
.,14,.,TRBJ2-7,TRBV7-9,TGTGCCAGCAGCTTGCACAGGGAGTACTCCGAGCAGTACTTC,CASSLHREYSEQYF
TRBD1,17,.,TRBJ1-2,TRBV10-3,TGTGCCATCAGTGAGTCGCTGACAGGGGGCGTTCTCTATGGCTACACCTTC,CAISESLTGGVLYGYTF
.,14,once,TRBJ2-5,TRBV27,TGTGCCAGCAGTCCTCCGGGGGGCAGAGAGACCCAGTACTTC,CASSPPGGRETQYF
.,15,.,TRBJ1-6,TRBV9,TGTGCCAGCAGTGTTAAGGAGAGCTCGAATTCACCCCTCCACTTT,CASSVKESSNSPLHF
TRBD2,17,.,TRBJ2-1,TRBV4-3,TGCGCCAGCAGCCAAGAGGCGAGACTAGCGGGGCTCAATGAGCAGTTCTTC,CASSQEARLAGLNEQFF
TRBD1,15,.,TRBJ2-7,TRBV29-1,TGCAGCGTAAAACGCCCCGGACAGGATTCCTACGAGCAGTACTTC,CSVKRPGQDSYEQYF
.,14,.,TRBJ2-3,TRBV7-9,TGTTCCAGCGTCCTGGACAGCCGCACAGATACGCAGTATTTT,CSSVLDSRTDTQYF
TRBD2,15,once,TRBJ2-5,TRBV7-3,TGTGCCAGCAGCCCGACTAGCGGAATCCAAGAGACCCAGTACTTC,CASSPTSGIQETQYF
TRBD1,14,.,TRBJ1-1,TRBV6-5,TGTGCCAGCAGTTACGGCCGGGACAGGGGACGAGCTTTCTTT,CASSYGRDRGRAFF
TRBD2,16,.,TRBJ2-5,TRBV9,TGTGCCAGCAGCGTTTCGGGCGGGGGAAAACAAGAGACCCAGTACTTC,CASSVSGGGKQETQYF